This T cell receptor beta chain was observed in a study of blood T cell repertoires in COVID-19. The wider study: Samples came from the United States, Italy and Spain, spanning acute and convalescent COVID-19. PBMCs, B-cell-depleted T cells, or T cells provided the cDNA or gDNA that made up the material.

The CDR3 has 11 amino acids. Germline CDR1 is SEHNR and CDR2 is FQNEAQ (reference sequence). This clone was recorded only once. One junction end does not reproduce the germline sequence, and a read error may be involved. Original data processing: Using reference gene primer amplification, nucleated cell counts were estimated. The protocol was immunoSEQ multiplex PCR, while the TCRdb copy is restricted to in-frame clones and leaves out a portion. V and J calls and clone size follow that table, whereas D and trimming were derived from the DNA. Of a few hundred thousand clones in the sample, about 89% were seen once.

This clonotype was obtained from a man aged 18 to 29 who had recovered from COVID-19. The rearrangement links TRBV7-9 to TRBJ2-7, with 8 bases fitting TRBD1. The source material was peripheral blood. The DNA for the CDR3 is TGTGCCGGCAGACAGGGGAACGAGCAGTACTTC. Amino acid sequence: CAGRQGNEQYF. Full variable domain (missing parts from reference TRBV7-9 and TRBJ2-7): DTGVSQNPRHKITKRGQNVTFRCDPISEHNRLYWYRQTLGQGPEFLTYFQNEAQLEKSRLLSDRFSAERPKGSFSTLEIQRTEQGDSAMYLCAGRQGNEQYFGPGTRLTVT.